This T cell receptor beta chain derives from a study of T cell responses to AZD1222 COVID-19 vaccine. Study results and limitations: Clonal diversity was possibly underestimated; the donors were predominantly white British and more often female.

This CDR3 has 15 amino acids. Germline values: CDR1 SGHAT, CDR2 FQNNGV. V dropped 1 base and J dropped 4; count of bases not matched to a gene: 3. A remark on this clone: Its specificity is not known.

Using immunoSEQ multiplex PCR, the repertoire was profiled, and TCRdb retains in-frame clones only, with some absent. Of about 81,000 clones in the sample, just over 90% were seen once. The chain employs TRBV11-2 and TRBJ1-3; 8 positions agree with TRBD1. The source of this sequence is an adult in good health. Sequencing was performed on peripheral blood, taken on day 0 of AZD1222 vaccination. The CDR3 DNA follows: TGTGCCAGCAGCTTAGGGACAGGGCAAGGAAACACCATATATTTT. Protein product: CASSLGTGQGNTIYF.